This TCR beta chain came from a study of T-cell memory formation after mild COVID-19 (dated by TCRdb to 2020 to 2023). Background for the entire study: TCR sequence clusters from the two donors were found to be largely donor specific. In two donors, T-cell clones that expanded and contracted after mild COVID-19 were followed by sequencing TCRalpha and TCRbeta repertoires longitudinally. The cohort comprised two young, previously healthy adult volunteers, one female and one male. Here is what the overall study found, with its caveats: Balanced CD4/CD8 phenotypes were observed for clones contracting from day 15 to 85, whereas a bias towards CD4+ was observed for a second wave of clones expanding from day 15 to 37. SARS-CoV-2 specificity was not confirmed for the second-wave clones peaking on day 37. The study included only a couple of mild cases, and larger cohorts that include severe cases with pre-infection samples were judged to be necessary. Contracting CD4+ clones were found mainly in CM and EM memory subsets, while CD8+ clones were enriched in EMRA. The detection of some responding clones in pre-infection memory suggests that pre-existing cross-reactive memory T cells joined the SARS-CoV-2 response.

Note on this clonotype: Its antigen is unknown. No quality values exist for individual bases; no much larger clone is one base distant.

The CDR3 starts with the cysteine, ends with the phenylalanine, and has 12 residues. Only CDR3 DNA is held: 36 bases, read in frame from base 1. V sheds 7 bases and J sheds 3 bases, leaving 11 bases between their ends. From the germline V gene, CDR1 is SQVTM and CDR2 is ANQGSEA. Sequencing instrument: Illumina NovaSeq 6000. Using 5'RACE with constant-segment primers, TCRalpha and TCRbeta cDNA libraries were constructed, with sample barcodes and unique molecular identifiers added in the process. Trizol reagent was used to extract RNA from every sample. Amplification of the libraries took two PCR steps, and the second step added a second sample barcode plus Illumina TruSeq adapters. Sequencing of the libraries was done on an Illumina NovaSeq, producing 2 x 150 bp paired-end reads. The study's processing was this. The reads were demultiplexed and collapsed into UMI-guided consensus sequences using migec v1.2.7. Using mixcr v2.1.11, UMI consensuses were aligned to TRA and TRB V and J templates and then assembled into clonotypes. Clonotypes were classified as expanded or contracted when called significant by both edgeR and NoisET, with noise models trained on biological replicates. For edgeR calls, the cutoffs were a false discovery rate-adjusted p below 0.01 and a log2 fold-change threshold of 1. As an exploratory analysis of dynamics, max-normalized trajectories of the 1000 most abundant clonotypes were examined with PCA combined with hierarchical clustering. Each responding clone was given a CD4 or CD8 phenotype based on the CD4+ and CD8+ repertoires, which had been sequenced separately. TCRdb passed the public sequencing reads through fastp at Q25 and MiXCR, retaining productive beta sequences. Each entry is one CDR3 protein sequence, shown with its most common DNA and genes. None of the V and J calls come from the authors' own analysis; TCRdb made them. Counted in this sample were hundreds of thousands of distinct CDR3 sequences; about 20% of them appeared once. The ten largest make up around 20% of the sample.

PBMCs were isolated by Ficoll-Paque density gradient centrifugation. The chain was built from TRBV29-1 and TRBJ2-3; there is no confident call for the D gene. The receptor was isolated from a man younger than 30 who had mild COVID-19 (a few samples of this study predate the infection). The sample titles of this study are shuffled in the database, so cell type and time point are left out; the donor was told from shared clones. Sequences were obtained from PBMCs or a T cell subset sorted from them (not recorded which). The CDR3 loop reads CSAHLRTDTQYF. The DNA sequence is TGCAGCGCCCATTTACGAACAGATACGCAGTATTTT.